The 6 T cell receptor beta chains below come from one sample, sequenced in a study of blood T cells in healthy people across ages. Primers used in a second PCR of about 7 to 12 cycles were a sample-barcoded 5' primer and a J-beta primer mix. TCRdb passed the 5' RACE reads through MiXCR, listing each CDR3 protein once. This sample has some 930,000 distinct CDR3 sequences, with about 27% found just once. The same sample was also used in a study of T cells of mothers and their children.

Sequenced material: blood. These receptors originate from a woman between 35 and 50 years old in good health.

This clonotype has more than one count but fewer than ten. V gene TRBV7-9 combines with J gene TRBJ2-5; D remains ambiguous. The end of the DNA is better explained by TRBJ2-7, so the J call may be wrong. CDR1 and CDR2 from the germline V gene are SEHNR and FQNEAQ (reference sequence). The CDR3 is 13 amino acids. The CDR3 is CASSSPRVYEQYF. CDR3 coding DNA: TGTGCCAGCAGCTCCCCTAGGGTCTACGAGCAGTACTTC.

This clonotype was seen only a few times. This rearrangement joins TRBV4-1 to TRBJ1-1; 8 bases align to TRBD1. CDR1 is MGHRA and CDR2 is YSYEKL in the germline V gene. The CDR3 loop spans 17 amino acids. V trimming: 0 bases; J trimming: 0 bases; junction bases outside the gene matches: 6. The CDR3 loop reads CASSQDKNRGLNTEAFF. CDR3 in DNA: TGCGCCAGCAGCCAAGATAAGAACAGGGGGTTGAACACTGAAGCTTTCTTT.

This clonotype appeared a few times. The V and J genes are TRBV28 and TRBJ1-5; perhaps TRBD1 as D (5 bases). Germline V gene sequence: CDR1 MDHEN, CDR2 SYDVKM. This CDR3 spans 15 amino acids. V lost 1 base and J lost 5, with 12 bases in between. The CDR3: CASSLYMGLDQPQHF. The CDR3 region has the DNA TGTGCCAGCAGTTTATATATGGGGCTGGATCAGCCCCAGCATTTT.

This clonotype was recorded a few times. V is TRBV4-1 and J is TRBJ1-4, with D uncertain. The CDR3 contains 16 residues. In germline, CDR1 is MGHRA, CDR2 YSYEKL. Trimming pared 0 bases from V and 7 bases from J, leaving 15 bases between. CDR3 region: CASSQDPVGAREKLFF. The CDR3 coding sequence is TGCGCCAGCAGCCAAGACCCAGTAGGTGCCCGTGAAAAACTGTTTTTT.

Remarks on this clonotype: A read error may produce the germline difference seen at one junction end. The J gene is TRBJ2-1, the V gene TRBV9, with 10 positions matching TRBD1. The length of the CDR3 is 15 residues. Germline V gives CDR1 SGDLS, CDR2 YYNGEE. The CDR3, as DNA: TGTGCCAGCGGCGTCCCCGGGACAGGGGTGTATGAGCAGTTCTTC. Its translation is CASGVPGTGVYEQFF.

J is TRBJ1-2 and V is TRBV29-1; D perhaps matches TRBD1 (6 bases). V was clipped by 7 bases and J by 4 bases, with 19 bases between them. Germline CDR1 SQVTM, CDR2 ANQGSEA. This CDR3 contains 14 residues. CDR3 nucleotide sequence: TGCAGCGCCGGAGGGGACACCTACACCTATGGCTACACCTTC. Translation: CSAGGDTYTYGYTF.